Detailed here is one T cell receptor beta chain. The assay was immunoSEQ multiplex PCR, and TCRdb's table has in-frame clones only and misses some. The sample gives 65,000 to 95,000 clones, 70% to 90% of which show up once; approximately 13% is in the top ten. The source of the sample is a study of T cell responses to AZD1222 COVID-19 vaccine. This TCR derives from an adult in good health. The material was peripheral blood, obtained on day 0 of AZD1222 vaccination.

The CDR3 DNA is TGCAGCGCCGACACATACACTGAAGCTTTCTTT. It specifies CSADTYTEAFF. The chain carries TRBV29-1 and TRBJ1-1; D gene unclear. Trimming left V 7 bases short and J 3 bases short, with 9 bases between. CDR1 and CDR2 (germline): SQVTM, ANQGSEA. The CDR3 loop spans 11 amino acids.